This T cell receptor (beta chain) was sequenced during a study of siplizumab effects on memory and regulatory T cells. There are 17 residues in the CDR3. V dropped 1 base and J dropped 7 bases, with 21 bases sitting between them. Per germline, CDR1 SGHRS and CDR2 YFSETQ. Measured with immunoSEQ multiplex PCR; TCRdb has only the in-frame clones, and not every one. The sample lists some 100,000 clones; about 92% were seen once. What was sequenced was Tregs sorted from blood. The V call is TRBV5-1, the J call TRBJ2-1; D gene ambiguous. The sequence came from a human donor in good health. CDR3 residues: CASSLSYFLETSNEQFF. The CDR3, as DNA: TGCGCCAGCAGCTTGAGTTACTTTTTGGAAACTTCGAATGAGCAGTTCTTC.